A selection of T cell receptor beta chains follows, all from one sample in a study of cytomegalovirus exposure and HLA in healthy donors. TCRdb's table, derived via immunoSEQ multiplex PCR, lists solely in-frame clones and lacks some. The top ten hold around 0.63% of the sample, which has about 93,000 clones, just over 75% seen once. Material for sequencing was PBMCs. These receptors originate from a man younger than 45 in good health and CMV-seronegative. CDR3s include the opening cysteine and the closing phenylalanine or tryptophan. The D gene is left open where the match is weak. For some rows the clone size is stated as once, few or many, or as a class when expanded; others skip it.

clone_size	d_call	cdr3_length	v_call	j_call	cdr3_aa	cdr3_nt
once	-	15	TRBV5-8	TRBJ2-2	CASRIRTVNTGELFF	TGTGCCAGCAGAATTCGGACAGTAAACACCGGGGAGCTGTTTTTT
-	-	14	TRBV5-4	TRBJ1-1	CASSGGLGGSEAFF	TGTGCCAGCAGCGGCGGGCTTGGCGGATCCGAAGCTTTCTTT
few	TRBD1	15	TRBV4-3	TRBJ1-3	CASSRDRDSGNTIYF	TGCGCCAGCAGCCGCGACAGGGACTCTGGAAACACCATATATTTT
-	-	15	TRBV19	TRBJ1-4	CASSPIDRRGEKLFF	TGTGCCAGTAGTCCCATCGATCGACGGGGTGAAAAACTGTTTTTT
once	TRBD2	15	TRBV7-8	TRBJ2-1	CASLIALAVYNEQFF	TGTGCCAGCCTCATTGCGCTAGCGGTCTACAATGAGCAGTTCTTC
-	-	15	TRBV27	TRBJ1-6	CASSLRGQNNSPLHF	TGTGCCAGCAGTTTGCGGGGGCAGAATAATTCACCCCTCCACTTT
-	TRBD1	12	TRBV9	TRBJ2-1	CASSVRTGRLFF	TGTGCCAGCAGCGTTAGGACAGGTCGTTTGTTCTTC
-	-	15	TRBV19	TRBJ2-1	CASSIEAPPYNEQFF	TGTGCCAGTAGTATAGAAGCGCCCCCCTACAATGAGCAGTTCTTC
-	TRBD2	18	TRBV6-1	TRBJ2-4	CASSEEGGRRFGKNIQYF	TGTGCCAGCAGTGAAGAGGGCGGGAGGCGTTTCGGCAAAAACATTCAGTACTTC
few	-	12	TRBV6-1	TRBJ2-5	CATRQDGETQYF	TGTGCCACCCGACAGGATGGCGAGACCCAGTACTTC
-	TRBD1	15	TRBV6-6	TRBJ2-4	CASTTGGLAKNIQYF	TGTGCCAGCACCACAGGGGGCTTAGCCAAAAACATTCAGTACTTC
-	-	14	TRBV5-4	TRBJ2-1	CASGVRESYNEQFF	TGTGCCAGCGGGGTCCGGGAGTCCTACAATGAGCAGTTCTTC
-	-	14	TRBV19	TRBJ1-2	CASSTGTGNYGYTF	TGTGCCAGTAGTACCGGGACTGGCAACTATGGCTACACCTTC
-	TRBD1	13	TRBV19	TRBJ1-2	CASSIDREGGYTF	TGTGCCAGTAGTATTGACAGGGAAGGGGGCTACACCTTC
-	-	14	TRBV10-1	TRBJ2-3	CASSKDRTTDTQYF	TGCGCCAGCAGCAAGGACAGAACCACAGATACGCAGTATTTT
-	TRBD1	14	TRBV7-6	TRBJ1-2	CASSSGTDNYGYTF	TGTGCCAGCAGCTCTGGGACAGATAACTATGGCTACACCTTC
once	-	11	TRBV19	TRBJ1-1	CASSLDTEAFF	TGTGCCAGTAGTCTTGACACTGAAGCTTTCTTT
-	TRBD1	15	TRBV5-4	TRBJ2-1	CASSFSTGAYNEQFF	TGTGCCAGCAGCTTTTCAACAGGGGCCTACAATGAGCAGTTCTTC
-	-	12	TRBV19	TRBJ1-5	CASSPPHGPQHF	TGTGCCAGTAGCCCCCCCCACGGGCCCCAGCATTTT
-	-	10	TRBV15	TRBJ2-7	CATRRDEQYF	TGTGCCACCAGGAGGGACGAGCAGTACTTC
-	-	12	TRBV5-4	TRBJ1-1	CASSLQESEAFF	TGTGCCAGCAGCCTACAGGAGTCTGAAGCTTTCTTT
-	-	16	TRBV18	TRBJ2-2	CASSLLLAENTGELFF	TGTGCCAGCTCTCTTTTGTTAGCGGAGAACACCGGGGAGCTGTTTTTT
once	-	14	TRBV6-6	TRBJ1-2	CASSQPSGNYGYTF	TGTGCCAGCTCACAACCGTCAGGGAACTATGGCTACACCTTC
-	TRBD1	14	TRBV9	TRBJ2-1	CASSVRDRGHGQFF	TGTGCCAGCAGCGTAAGGGACAGGGGTCATGGGCAGTTCTTC
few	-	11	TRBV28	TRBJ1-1	CASSPTTEAFF	TGTGCCAGCAGTCCGACTACTGAAGCTTTCTTT
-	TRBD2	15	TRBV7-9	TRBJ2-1	CASSFSLAGRNEQFF	TGTGCCAGCAGCTTTAGTCTAGCGGGTCGCAATGAGCAGTTCTTC
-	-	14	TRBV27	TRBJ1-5	CASRRVMGNQPQHF	TGTGCCAGCAGGAGAGTAATGGGCAATCAGCCCCAGCATTTT
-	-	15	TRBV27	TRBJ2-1	CASSSLASSYNEQFF	TGTGCCAGCAGTAGTCTAGCGAGCTCCTACAATGAGCAGTTCTTC
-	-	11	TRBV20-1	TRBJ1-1	CSANLGAEAFF	TGCAGTGCCAACCTGGGAGCTGAAGCTTTCTTT
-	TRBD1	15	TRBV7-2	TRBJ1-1	CASRPTTGVGTEAFF	TGTGCCAGCAGGCCAACCACAGGGGTGGGGACTGAAGCTTTCTTT
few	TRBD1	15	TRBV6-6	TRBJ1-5	CASSWRDRENSPQHF	TGTGCCAGCAGTTGGCGGGACAGGGAGAACAGTCCCCAGCATTTT
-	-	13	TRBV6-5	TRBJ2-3	CASVDGYTDTQYF	TGTGCCAGCGTAGACGGGTACACAGATACGCAGTATTTT
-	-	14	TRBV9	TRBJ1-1	CASSPEGGDTEAFF	TGTGCCAGCAGCCCAGAAGGAGGGGACACTGAAGCTTTCTTT
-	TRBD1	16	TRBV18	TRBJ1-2	CASSPQGAGPHYGYTF	TGTGCCAGCTCACCTCAGGGGGCAGGTCCTCACTATGGCTACACCTTC
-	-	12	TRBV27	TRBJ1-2	CASSAATGGYTF	TGTGCCAGCAGTGCGGCTACGGGTGGCTACACCTTC
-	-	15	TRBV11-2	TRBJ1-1	CASSFEGQAATEAFF	TGTGCCAGCAGCTTTGAGGGCCAGGCCGCCACTGAAGCTTTCTTT
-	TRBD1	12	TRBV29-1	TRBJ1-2	CLVSGQHYGYTF	TGCCTAGTTTCGGGACAGCACTATGGCTACACCTTC
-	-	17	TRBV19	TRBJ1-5	CASSFMGALRLNQPQHF	TGTGCCAGTAGTTTTATGGGGGCCTTACGCCTCAATCAGCCCCAGCATTTT
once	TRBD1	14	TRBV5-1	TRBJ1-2	CASSWGQGPYGYTF	TGCGCCAGCAGCTGGGGACAGGGACCCTATGGCTACACCTTC
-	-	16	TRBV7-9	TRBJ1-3	CASSSGQSNSGNTIYF	TGTGCCAGCAGTTCAGGACAGTCCAACTCTGGAAACACCATATATTTT
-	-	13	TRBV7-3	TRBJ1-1	CASSLKGWTEAFF	TGTGCCAGCAGCTTAAAGGGGTGGACTGAAGCTTTCTTT
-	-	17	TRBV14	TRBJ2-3	CASSPYSRGGLSDTQYF	TGTGCCAGCAGCCCATACTCAAGGGGAGGATTATCAGATACGCAGTATTTT
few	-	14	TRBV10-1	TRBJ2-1	CASSESGLGNEQFF	TGCGCCAGCAGTGAGTCGGGCCTGGGCAATGAGCAGTTCTTC
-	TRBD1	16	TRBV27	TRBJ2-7	CASSLIQQGALMEQYF	TGTGCCAGCAGTTTAATCCAACAGGGGGCGCTCATGGAGCAGTACTTC
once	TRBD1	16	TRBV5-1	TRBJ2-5	CASSLRGTGHQETQYF	TGCGCCAGCAGCTTGAGGGGGACAGGCCACCAAGAGACCCAGTACTTC
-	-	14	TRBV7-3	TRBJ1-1	CASSLYGPNTEAFF	TGTGCCAGCAGCCTTTATGGCCCGAACACTGAAGCTTTCTTT
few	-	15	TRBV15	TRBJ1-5	CATQLGVAHNQPQHF	TGTGCCACCCAGCTAGGTGTTGCTCACAATCAGCCCCAGCATTTT
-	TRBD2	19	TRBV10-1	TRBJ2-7	CASADAGLAGGPHHYEQYF	TGCGCCAGCGCTGATGCGGGGCTAGCGGGGGGGCCTCACCACTACGAGCAGTACTTC
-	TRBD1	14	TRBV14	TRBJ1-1	CASSQDRGLTEAFF	TGTGCCAGCAGCCAAGACAGGGGGTTGACTGAAGCTTTCTTT
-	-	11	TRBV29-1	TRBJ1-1	CSPGFGDSAFF	TGCAGCCCCGGGTTCGGTGACTCAGCTTTCTTT
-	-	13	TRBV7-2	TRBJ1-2	CASSERQTYGYTF	TGTGCCAGCAGCGAAAGACAGACCTATGGCTACACCTTC
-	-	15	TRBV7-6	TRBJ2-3	CASSLLVTQGDTQYF	TGTGCCAGCAGCTTGTTAGTTACCCAGGGAGATACGCAGTATTTT
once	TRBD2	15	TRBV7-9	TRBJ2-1	CSSSAGLATYNEQFF	TGTTCCAGCAGCGCCGGACTAGCGACATACAATGAGCAGTTCTTC
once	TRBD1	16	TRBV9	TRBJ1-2	CASSARQSGQVDGYTF	TGTGCCAGCAGCGCCCGACAGAGTGGACAGGTTGATGGCTACACCTTC